This TCR beta chain is from a study of blood T cell repertoires in COVID-19. Study overall: Specimens from acute and convalescent COVID-19 originated in the United States, Italy and Spain.

Using immunoSEQ multiplex PCR, the repertoire was profiled, and TCRdb retains in-frame clones only, with some absent. This table holds around 290,000 clones, approximately 85% found once. CDR1 SGHAT and CDR2 FQNNGV come from the germline V gene. There are 15 residues in the CDR3. The V and J ends lost 2 bases and 4 bases respectively, with 14 bases between them. This study enrolled people aged about 18 to 90 from under 25 US geographic areas. Recovered Cohort 3 donors showed two negative PCRs, clearance, or symptom resolution. Material for sequencing was PBMCs or T cells enriched from blood (not recorded which). The clonotype originates from a woman aged 25 to 39 who had recovered from COVID-19. V and J are TRBV11-2 and TRBJ2-5; possibly TRBD2 for D (5 bases). The CDR3 is CASSLSREGRETQYF. CDR3 sequence (DNA): TGTGCCAGCAGCTTATCCCGGGAAGGGCGAGAGACCCAGTACTTC. The full variable domain, in which reference TRBV11-2 and TRBJ2-5 provide the parts outside the CDR3, is EAGVAQSPRYKIIEKRQSVAFWCNPISGHATLYWYQQILGQGPKLLIQFQNNGVVDDSQLPKDRFSAERLKGVDSTLKIQPAKLEDSAVYLCASSLSREGRETQYFGPGTRLLVL.